The present entry profiles one T cell receptor beta chain with its context. Its target is not known. This sample is part of a study of CD8+CD57+ T cells in acquired aplastic anemia. About the study: Where healthy donors were concerned, CD4+ cells averaged approximately 9.8 million reads. Findings of the study overall: With respect to CD8+ Simpson's diversity, patients and controls did not differ significantly. Patients had twenty-nine CD8+ CDR3 sequences in common with controls (the shared set).

Germline CDR1 KGHDR, CDR2 SFDVKD. This CDR3 contains 15 residues. The ends were cut back, 0 bases at V and 0 bases at J, with 7 bases in the middle. The use of genomic DNA as template underpinned the TCR beta VDJ and CDR3 profiling. TCRdb re-called the reads through MiXCR, storing one row per CDR3 protein. The sample has approximately 200,000 distinct CDR3 sequences; approximately 49% are singletons. The specimen sequenced was sorted CD4+, CD8+, or CD8+CD57+ T cells (not recorded which) from PBMCs. The rearrangement links TRBV24-1 to TRBJ1-1; D perhaps matches TRBD1 (5 bases). The clonotype originates from a human donor in good health, serving as a control. CDR3 bases: TGTGCCACCAGTGATTTGGACAGCATGAACACTGAAGCTTTCTTT. Protein: CATSDLDSMNTEAFF.